Here is one T cell receptor beta chain with its context. V lost 7 bases and J lost 2, with 12 bases in between. The CDR3 length is 13 residues. The germline V gene has CDR1 MNHEY and CDR2 SMNVEV (reference sequence). The data belong to a study of blood T cell repertoires in COVID-19. About the study: Sites across the United States, Italy and Spain contributed samples from acute and convalescent COVID-19. PBMCs, B-cell-depleted T cells, or T cells provided the cDNA or gDNA that made up the material.

Clones were read by immunoSEQ multiplex PCR, and TCRdb kept only the in-frame ones, dropping some. The data contain under 50,000 clones, 87% of them seen just once; the ten biggest clones take up roughly 7.2%. The TCR comes from a human donor in a cohort sampled during active COVID-19. The sequencing sample was made of peripheral blood. The V call is TRBV27, the J call TRBJ2-7, with TRBD2 as a possible D gene (5 bases). Here the CDR3 reads CASTHPGTYEQYF. The CDR3 DNA follows: TGTGCCAGCACCCACCCCGGGACCTACGAGCAGTACTTC.